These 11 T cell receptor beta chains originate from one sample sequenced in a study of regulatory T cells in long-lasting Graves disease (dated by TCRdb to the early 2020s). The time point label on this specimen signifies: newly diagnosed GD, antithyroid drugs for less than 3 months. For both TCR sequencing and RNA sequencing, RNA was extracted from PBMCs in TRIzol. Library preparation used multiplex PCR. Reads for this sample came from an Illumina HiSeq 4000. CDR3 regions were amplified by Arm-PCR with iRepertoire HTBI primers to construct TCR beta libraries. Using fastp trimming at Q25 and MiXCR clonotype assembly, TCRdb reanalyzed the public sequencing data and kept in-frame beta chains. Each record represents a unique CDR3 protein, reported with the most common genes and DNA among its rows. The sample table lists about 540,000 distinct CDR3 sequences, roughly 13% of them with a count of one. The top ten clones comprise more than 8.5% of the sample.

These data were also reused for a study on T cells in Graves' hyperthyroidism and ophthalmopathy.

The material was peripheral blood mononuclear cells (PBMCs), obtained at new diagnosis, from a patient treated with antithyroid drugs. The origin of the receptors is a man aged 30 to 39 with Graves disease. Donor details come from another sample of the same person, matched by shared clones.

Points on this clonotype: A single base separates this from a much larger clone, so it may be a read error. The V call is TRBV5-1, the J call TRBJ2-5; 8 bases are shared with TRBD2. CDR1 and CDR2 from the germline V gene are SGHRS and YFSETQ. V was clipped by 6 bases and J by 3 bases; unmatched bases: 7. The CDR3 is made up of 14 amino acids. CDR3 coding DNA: TGCGCCAGCACCCGAGCGGGAGACAAAGAGACCCAGTACTTC. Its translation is CASTRAGDKETQYF.

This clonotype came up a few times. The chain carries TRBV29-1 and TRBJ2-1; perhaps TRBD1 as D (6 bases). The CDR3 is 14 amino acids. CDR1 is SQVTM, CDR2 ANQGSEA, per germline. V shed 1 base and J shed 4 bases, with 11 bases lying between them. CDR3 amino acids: CSVEGGRGYNEQFF. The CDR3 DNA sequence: TGCAGCGTTGAAGGAGGCAGGGGATACAATGAGCAGTTCTTC.

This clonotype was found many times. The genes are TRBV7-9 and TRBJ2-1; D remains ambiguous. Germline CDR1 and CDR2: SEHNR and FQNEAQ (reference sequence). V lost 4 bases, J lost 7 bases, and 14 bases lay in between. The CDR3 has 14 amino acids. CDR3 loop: CASSSDRSRNEQFF. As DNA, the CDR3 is TGTGCCAGCAGCTCGGACCGGTCTCGGAATGAGCAGTTCTTC.

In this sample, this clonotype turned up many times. Here the CDR3 reads CASSLEGPGNTGELFF. CDR3 nucleotide sequence: TGCGCCAGCAGCTTGGAGGGGCCTGGGAACACCGGGGAGCTGTTTTTT. This chain joins TRBV5-1 and TRBJ2-2; D perhaps matches TRBD1 (5 bases). The CDR3 runs 16 residues. Germline V gene sequence: CDR1 SGHRS, CDR2 YFSETQ. V was trimmed by 0 bases and J by 1 base, leaving 10 bases between them.

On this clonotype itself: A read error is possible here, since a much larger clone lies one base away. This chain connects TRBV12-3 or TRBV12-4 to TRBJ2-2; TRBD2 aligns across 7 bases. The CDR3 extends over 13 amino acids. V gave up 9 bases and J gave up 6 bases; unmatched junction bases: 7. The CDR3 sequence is CASGDGGSGELFF. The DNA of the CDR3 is TGTGCCAGTGGGGACGGGGGGTCCGGGGAGCTGTTTTTT.

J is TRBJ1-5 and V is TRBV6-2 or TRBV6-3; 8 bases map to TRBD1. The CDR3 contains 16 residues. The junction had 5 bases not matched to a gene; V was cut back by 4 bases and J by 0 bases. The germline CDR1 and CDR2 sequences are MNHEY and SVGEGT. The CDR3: CASSFYRGSSNQPQHF. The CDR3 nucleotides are TGTGCCAGCAGTTTCTACAGGGGGAGTAGCAATCAGCCCCAGCATTTT.

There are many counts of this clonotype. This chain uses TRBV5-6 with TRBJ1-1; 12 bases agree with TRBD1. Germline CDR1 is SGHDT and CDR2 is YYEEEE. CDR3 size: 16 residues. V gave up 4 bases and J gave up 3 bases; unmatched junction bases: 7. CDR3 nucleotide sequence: TGTGCCAGCAGCCCCGGGACAGGGGGCCTGTACACTGAAGCTTTCTTT. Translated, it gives CASSPGTGGLYTEAFF.

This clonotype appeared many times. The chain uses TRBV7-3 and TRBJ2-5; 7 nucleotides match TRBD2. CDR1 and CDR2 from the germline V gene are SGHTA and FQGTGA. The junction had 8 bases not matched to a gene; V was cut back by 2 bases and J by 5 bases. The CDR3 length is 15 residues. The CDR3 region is CASSLFGGGPETQYF. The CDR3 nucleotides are TGTGCCAGCAGCTTATTTGGGGGAGGGCCCGAGACCCAGTACTTC.

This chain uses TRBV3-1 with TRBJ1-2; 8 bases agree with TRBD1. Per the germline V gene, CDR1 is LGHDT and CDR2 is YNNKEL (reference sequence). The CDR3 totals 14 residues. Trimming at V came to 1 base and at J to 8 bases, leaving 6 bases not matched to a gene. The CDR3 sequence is CASSQVQGAEGYTF. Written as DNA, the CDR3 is TGTGCCAGCAGCCAAGTGCAGGGGGCGGAGGGCTACACCTTC. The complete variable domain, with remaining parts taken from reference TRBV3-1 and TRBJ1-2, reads DTAVSQTPKYLVTQMGNDKSIKCEQNLGHDTMYWYKQDSKKFLKIMFSYNNKELIINETVPNRFSPKSPDKAHLNLHINSLELGDSAVYFCASSQVQGAEGYTFGSGTRLTVV.

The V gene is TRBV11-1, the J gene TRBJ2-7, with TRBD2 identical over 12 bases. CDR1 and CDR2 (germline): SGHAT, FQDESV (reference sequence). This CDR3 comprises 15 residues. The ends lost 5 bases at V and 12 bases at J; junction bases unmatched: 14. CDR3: CASSQVPLAGGPRYF. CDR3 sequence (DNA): TGTGCCAGCAGCCAAGTACCCCTAGCGGGAGGGCCCCGGTACTTC.

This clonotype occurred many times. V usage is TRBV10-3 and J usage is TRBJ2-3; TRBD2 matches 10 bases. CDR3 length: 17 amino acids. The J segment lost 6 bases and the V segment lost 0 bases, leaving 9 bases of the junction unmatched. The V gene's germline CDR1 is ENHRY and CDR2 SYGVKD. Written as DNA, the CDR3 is TGTGCCATCAGTGAGTCAGATAGCGGGAGGCGAGGGGATACGCAGTATTTT. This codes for CAISESDSGRRGDTQYF.